Detailed here is one TCR beta chain. This sample was taken from a study of blood T cell repertoires in COVID-19. The overall study: PBMCs, B-cell-depleted T cells, or T cells provided the cDNA or gDNA that made up the material.

Original analysis: Amplification with reference gene primers provided the estimates of nucleated cell counts. The data were produced by immunoSEQ multiplex PCR, yet TCRdb's version contains in-frame clones alone and is incomplete. V and J calls and clone size are as listed in that table; D and trimming were resolved from the DNA. The sample yields 490,000 or so clones, 88% seen once. All enrollees were about 18 to 100 years old and from 25 or so US areas. Symptom resolution, clearance, or two negative PCRs marked the recovered donors of Cohort 3. Unmatched junction bases numbered 4, after V lost 0 bases and J lost 4 bases. CDR3 length: 16 amino acids. Germline values: CDR1 MNHEY, CDR2 SVGAGI.

The origin of this receptor is an older woman who had recovered from COVID-19. The sample taken for sequencing was PBMCs or T cells enriched from blood (not recorded which). The chain is built from TRBV6-5 and TRBJ1-3, with TRBD1 matching over 9 bases. CDR3 bases: TGTGCCAGCAGTTACTCCAACAGGGGGCTAGGAAACACCATATATTTT. Translation gives CASSYSNRGLGNTIYF.